This TCR beta chain originates from a study of beta chain features in type 1 diabetes. Study details: Over 85,000,000 sorted cells were examined across all samples. Study-wide results and caveats: All four CD4+ subsets of Type 1 diabetes patients contained TCRB CDR3s that were moderately but significantly shorter.

This CDR3 region has 15 residues. Germline V gene sequence: CDR1 KGHSY, CDR2 FQNENV. V shed 0 bases and J shed 4 bases, with 10 bases lying between them. The authors reverse transcribed all of the isolated RNA, so sequencing captured expressed TCRB transcripts. The data were produced by immunoSEQ multiplex PCR, yet TCRdb's version contains in-frame clones alone and is incomplete. This repertoire shows more than 300,000 clones, around 10% found once; its top ten account for about 0.64%. Ten or more counts support this clone. Its antigen is unidentified. V usage is TRBV16 and J usage is TRBJ1-3; D gene uncertain. Material: central memory CD4+ T cells from blood. This receptor was obtained from a man in his thirties or forties with type 1 diabetes. This CDR3 reads CASSQSGELGNTIYF. The CDR3 DNA follows: TGTGCCAGCAGCCAATCGGGAGAATTAGGAAACACCATATATTTT.